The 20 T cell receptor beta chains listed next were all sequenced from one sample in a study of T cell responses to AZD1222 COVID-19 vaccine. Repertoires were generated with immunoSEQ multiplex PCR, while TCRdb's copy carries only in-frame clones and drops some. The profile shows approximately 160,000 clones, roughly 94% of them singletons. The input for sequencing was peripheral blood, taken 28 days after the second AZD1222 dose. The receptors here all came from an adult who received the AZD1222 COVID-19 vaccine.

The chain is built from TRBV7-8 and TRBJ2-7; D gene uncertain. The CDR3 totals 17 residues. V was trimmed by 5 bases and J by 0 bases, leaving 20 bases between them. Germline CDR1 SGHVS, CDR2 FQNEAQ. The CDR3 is CASSPAGGPLSSYEQYF. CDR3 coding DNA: TGTGCCAGCAGCCCGGCCGGCGGACCCTTAAGCTCCTACGAGCAGTACTTC.

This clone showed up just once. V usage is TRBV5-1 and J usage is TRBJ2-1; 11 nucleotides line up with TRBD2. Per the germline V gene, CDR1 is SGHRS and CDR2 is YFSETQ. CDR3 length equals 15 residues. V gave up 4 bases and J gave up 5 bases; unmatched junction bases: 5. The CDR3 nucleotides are TGCGCCAGCAGCACGACTAGCGGGAATAACAATGAGCAGTTCTTC. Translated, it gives CASSTTSGNNNEQFF.

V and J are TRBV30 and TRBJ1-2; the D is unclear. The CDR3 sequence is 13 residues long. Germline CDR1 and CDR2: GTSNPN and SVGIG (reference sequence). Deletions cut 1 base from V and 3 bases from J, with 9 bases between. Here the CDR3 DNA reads TGTGCCTGGAGTGGGCTCAGCCACTATGGCTACACCTTC. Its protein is CAWSGLSHYGYTF.

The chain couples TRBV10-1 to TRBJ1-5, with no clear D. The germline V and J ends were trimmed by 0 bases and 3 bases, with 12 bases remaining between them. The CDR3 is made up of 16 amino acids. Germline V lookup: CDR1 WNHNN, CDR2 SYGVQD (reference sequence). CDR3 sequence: CASSESTREPNQPQHF. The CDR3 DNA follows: TGCGCCAGCAGTGAGTCGACTCGAGAGCCCAATCAGCCCCAGCATTTT.

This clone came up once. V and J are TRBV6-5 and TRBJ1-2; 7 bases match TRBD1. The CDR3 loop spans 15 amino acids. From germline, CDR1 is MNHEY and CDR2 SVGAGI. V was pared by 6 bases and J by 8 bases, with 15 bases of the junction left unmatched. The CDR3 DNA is TGTGCCAGCAGGCAAGGGGAGGGGGCCGGCGGGGGCTACACCTTC. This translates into CASRQGEGAGGGYTF.

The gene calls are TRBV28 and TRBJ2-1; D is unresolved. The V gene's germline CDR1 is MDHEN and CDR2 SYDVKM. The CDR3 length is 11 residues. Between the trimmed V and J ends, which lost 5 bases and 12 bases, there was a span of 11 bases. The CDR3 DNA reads TGTGCCAGCAGTATATCCAAGGGGCAGTTCTTC. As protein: CASSISKGQFF. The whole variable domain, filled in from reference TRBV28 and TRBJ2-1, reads DVKVTQSSRYLVKRTGEKVFLECVQDMDHENMFWYRQDPGLGLRLIYFSYDVKMKEKGDIPEGYSVSREKKERFSLILESASTNQTSMYLCASSISKGQFFGPGTRLTVL.

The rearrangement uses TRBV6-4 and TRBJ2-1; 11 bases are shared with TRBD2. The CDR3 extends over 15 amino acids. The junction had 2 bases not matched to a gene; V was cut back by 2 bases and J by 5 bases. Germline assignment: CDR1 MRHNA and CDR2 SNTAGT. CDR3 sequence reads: CASSDGTSGNNEQFF. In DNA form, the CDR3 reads TGTGCCAGCAGTGACGGGACTAGCGGAAACAATGAGCAGTTCTTC.

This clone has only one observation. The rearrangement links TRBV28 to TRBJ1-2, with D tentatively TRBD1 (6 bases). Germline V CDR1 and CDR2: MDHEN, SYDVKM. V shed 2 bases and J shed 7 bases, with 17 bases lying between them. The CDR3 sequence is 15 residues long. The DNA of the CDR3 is TGTGCCAGCAGTTTAGGGGGGGGCAGGGTTAGTGGCTACACCTTC. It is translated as CASSLGGGRVSGYTF.

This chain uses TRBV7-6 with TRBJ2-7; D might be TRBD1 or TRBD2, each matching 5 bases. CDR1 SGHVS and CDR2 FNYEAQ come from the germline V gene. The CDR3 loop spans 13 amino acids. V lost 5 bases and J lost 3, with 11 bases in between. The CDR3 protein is CASSPRGVYEQYF. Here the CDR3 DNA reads TGTGCCAGCAGCCCTCGAGGGGTCTACGAGCAGTACTTC.

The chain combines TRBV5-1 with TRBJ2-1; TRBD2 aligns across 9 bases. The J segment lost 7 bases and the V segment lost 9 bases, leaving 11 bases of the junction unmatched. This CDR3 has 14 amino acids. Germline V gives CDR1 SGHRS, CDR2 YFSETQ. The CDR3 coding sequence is TGCGCCACCAAGAATCTAGCGGGAAATAATGAGCAGTTCTTC. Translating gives CATKNLAGNNEQFF.

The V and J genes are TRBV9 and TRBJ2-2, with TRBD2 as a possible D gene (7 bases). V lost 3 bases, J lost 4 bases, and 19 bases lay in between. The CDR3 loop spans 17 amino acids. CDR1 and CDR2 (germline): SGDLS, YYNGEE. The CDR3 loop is CASSERGGPIPTGELFF. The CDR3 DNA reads TGTGCCAGCAGCGAGAGGGGGGGGCCAATTCCCACCGGGGAGCTGTTTTTT.

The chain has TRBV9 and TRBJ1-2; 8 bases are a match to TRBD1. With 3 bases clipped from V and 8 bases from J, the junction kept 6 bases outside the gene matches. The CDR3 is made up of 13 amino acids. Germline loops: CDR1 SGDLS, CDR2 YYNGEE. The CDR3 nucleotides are TGTGCCAGCAGCGCCCTGGACAGGGAAGGCTACACCTTC. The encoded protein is CASSALDREGYTF.

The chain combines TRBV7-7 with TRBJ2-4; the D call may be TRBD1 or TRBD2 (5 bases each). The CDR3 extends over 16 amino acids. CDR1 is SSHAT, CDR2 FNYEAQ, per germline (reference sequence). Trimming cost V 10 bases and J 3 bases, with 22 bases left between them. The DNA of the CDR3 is TGTGCCATTCCAACGGGGCTAGCTATCGACAAAAACATTCAGTACTTC. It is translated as CAIPTGLAIDKNIQYF.

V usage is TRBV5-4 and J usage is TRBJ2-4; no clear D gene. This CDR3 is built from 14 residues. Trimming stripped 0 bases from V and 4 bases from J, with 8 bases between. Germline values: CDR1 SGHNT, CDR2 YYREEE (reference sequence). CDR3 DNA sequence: TGTGCCAGCAGCTTGGGGGGTGATAAAAACATTCAGTACTTC. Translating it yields CASSLGGDKNIQYF.

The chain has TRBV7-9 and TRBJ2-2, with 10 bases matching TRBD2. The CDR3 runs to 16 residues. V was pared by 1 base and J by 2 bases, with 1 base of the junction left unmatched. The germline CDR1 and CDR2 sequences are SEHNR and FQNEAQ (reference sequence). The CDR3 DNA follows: TGTGCCAGCAGCTTAGGGACTAGCGGAAACACCGGGGAGCTGTTTTTT. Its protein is CASSLGTSGNTGELFF.

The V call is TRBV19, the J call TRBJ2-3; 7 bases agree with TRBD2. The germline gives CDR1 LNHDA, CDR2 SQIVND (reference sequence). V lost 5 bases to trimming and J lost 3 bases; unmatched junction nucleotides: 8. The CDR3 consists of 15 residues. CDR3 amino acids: CASSVRSSGTDTQYF. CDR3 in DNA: TGTGCCAGTAGTGTTCGTTCTAGCGGTACAGATACGCAGTATTTT. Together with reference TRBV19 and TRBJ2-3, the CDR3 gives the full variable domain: DGGITQSPKYLFRKEGQNVTLSCEQNLNHDAMYWYRQDPGQGLRLIYYSQIVNDFQKGDIAEGYSVSREKKESFPLTVTSAQKNPTAFYLCASSVRSSGTDTQYFGPGTRLTVL.

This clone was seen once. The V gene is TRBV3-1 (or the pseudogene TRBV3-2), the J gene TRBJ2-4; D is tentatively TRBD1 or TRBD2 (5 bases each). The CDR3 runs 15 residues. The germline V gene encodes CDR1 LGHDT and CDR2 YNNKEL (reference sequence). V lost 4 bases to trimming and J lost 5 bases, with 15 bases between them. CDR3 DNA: TGTGCCAGCAGCCGCCGGGAAGGACACGAAAACATTCAGTACTTC. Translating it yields CASSRREGHENIQYF.

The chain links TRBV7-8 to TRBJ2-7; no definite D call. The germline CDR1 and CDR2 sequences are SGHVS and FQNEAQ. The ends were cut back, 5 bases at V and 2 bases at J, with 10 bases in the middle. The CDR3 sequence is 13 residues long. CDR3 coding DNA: TGTGCCAGCAGCACCCGTCAGGCCTACGAGCAGTACTTC. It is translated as CASSTRQAYEQYF.

The CDR3 loop reads CASSIEAGGMDTEAFF. CDR3 bases: TGTGCCAGTAGTATAGAGGCAGGGGGCATGGACACTGAAGCTTTCTTT. The chain uses TRBV19 and TRBJ1-1; 8 positions match TRBD1. Germline CDR1 LNHDA, CDR2 SQIVND (reference sequence). V trimming: 0 bases; J trimming: 3 bases; junction bases outside the gene matches: 6. The CDR3 is 16 residues long.

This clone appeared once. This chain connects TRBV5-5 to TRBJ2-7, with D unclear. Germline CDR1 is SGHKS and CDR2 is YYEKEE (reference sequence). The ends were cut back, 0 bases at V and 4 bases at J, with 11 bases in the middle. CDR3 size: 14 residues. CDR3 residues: CASSLEAQVYEQYF. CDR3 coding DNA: TGTGCCAGCAGCTTGGAAGCGCAAGTATACGAGCAGTACTTC. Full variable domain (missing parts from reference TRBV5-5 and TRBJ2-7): DAGVTQSPTHLIKTRGQQVTLRCSPISGHKSVSWYQQVLGQGPQFIFQYYEKEERGRGNFPDRFSARQFPNYSSELNVNALLLGDSALYLCASSLEAQVYEQYFGPGTRLTVT.